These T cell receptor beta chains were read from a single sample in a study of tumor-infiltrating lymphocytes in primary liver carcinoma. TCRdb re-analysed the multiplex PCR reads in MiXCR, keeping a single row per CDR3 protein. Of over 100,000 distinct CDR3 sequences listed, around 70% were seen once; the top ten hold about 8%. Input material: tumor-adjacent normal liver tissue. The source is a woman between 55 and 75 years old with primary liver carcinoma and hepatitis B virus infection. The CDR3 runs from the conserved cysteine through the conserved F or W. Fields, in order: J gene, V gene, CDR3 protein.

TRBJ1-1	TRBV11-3	CISTHGRVTEAFF
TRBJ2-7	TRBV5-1	CASRVGGGRTEQYF
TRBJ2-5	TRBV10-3	CAAVEREGETQYF
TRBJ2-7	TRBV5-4	CASSEGLKVKQYF
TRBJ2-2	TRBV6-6	CASSYIGGRNTGELFF
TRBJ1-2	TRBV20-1	CSARISRGQRVDYGYTF
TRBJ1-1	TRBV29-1	CSVSGVMNTEAFF
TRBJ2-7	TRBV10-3	CAVLQTWTYERYF
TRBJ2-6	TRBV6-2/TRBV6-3	CAGRIGGSGANVLTF
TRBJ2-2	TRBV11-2	CVSTHRSRGTGEPFF
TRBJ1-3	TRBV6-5	CTSRRDRPSGNTIYF
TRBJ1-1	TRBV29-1	CSVHPGSMNTEVFF
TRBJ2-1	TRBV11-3	CTSSLRTSDPNEQFF
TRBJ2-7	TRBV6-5	CASSLDRLVPYEQYF
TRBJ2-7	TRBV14	CASSQDYGRNEQYF